The 20 T cell receptor beta chains listed next were all sequenced from one sample in a study of blood T cell repertoires in COVID-19. Sequencing used immunoSEQ multiplex PCR; TCRdb keeps in-frame clones, though not all of them. This table has about 130,000 clones, roughly 79% appearing once. Sequencing input: peripheral blood. The source of these receptors is a human donor in a cohort sampled during active COVID-19.

The chain links TRBV30 to TRBJ2-1; weak D call: TRBD2 (6 bases). This CDR3 region has 14 residues. CDR1 GTSNPN and CDR2 SVGIG come from the germline V gene (reference sequence). The V end lost 6 bases, the J end lost 0 bases, and 12 bases lay between the germline ends. CDR3: CACYGGTSYNEQFF. The CDR3, as DNA: TGTGCCTGTTATGGCGGGACCTCCTACAATGAGCAGTTCTTC.

The J gene is TRBJ2-1, the V gene TRBV4-1; 8 bases fit TRBD2. CDR3 length equals 16 residues. The V gene end was trimmed by 0 bases and the J gene end by 4 bases; junction bases not matched to a gene: 5. The germline V gene encodes CDR1 MGHRA and CDR2 YSYEKL. Here the CDR3 reads CASSQDTRGGYNEQFF. The CDR3 nucleotides read TGCGCCAGCAGCCAAGATACCCGGGGGGGTTACAATGAGCAGTTCTTC.

The rearrangement joins TRBV18 to TRBJ2-3; D not resolved. This CDR3 contains 13 residues. V was clipped by 0 bases and J by 2 bases, with 3 bases between them. CDR1 is KGHSH, CDR2 LQKENI, per germline. The CDR3 sequence: CASSPPYTDTQYF. CDR3 sequence (DNA): TGTGCCAGCTCACCACCCTACACAGATACGCAGTATTTT.

This chain joins TRBV7-3 and TRBJ2-2; the match to TRBD1 covers 9 bases. Trimming took 6 bases from V and 5 from J; bases not matched to a gene: 4. Germline V gene data show CDR1 as SGHTA and CDR2 as FQGTGA. This CDR3 spans 14 amino acids. The CDR3 sequence is CASSPGTGTGELFF. The CDR3 region has the DNA TGTGCCAGCAGTCCCGGGACAGGGACCGGGGAGCTGTTTTTT. Complete variable domain (other parts from reference TRBV7-3 and TRBJ2-2): GAGVSQTPSNKVTEKGKYVELRCDPISGHTALYWYRQSLGQGPEFLIYFQGTGAADDSGLPNDRFFAVRPEGSVSTLKIQRTERGDSAVYLCASSPGTGTGELFFGEGSRLTVL.

This chain connects TRBV6-1 to TRBJ2-3; TRBD2 aligns across 7 bases. The CDR3 has 15 amino acids. Germline assignment: CDR1 MNHNS and CDR2 SASEGT. After removal of 0 bases from V and 6 bases from J, the junction contained 6 bases not matched to a gene. The CDR3 region is CASSEAGRESDTQYF. CDR3 DNA: TGTGCCAGCAGTGAAGCAGGGAGGGAGTCGGATACGCAGTATTTT.

This clone was counted a few times. The chain links TRBV6-1 to TRBJ2-3; 9 nucleotides agree with TRBD2. This CDR3 is 17 amino acids long. Germline V gives CDR1 MNHNS, CDR2 SASEGT. With V trimmed by 0 bases and J by 2 bases, 6 bases remained unmatched. The CDR3 loop reads CASSEASAGGVTDTQYF. The CDR3 DNA reads as TGTGCCAGCAGTGAAGCGTCGGCGGGGGGGGTCACAGATACGCAGTATTTT.

This clone appeared a few times. The V call is TRBV4-1, the J call TRBJ2-7; 9 bases are shared with TRBD1. Germline CDR1 MGHRA, CDR2 YSYEKL. The trim removed 0 bases at V and 3 bases at J, leaving 3 bases unmatched. The CDR3 has 15 amino acids. The CDR3 nucleotides are TGCGCCAGCAGCCAAGAGTCGACAGGGGGCTACGAGCAGTACTTC. Amino acids: CASSQESTGGYEQYF.

The chain is built from TRBV5-1 and TRBJ1-4, with D maybe TRBD1 (6 bases). The ends were cut back, 5 bases at V and 5 bases at J, with 13 bases in the middle. The CDR3 has 14 residues. Germline loops: CDR1 SGHRS, CDR2 YFSETQ. The DNA for the CDR3 is TGCGCCAGCAGAGAACAGGGATCCAATGAAAAACTGTTTTTT. It yields the protein CASREQGSNEKLFF.

The gene calls are TRBV15 and TRBJ1-1, with 7 bases matching TRBD1. Germline CDR1 reads LNHNV; CDR2 reads YYDKDF (reference sequence). This CDR3 is 12 amino acids long. Trimming removed 4 bases from V and 8 bases from J; junction bases left unmatched: 4. Here the CDR3 reads CATSTPQGEAFF. The CDR3 nucleotides are TGTGCCACCAGCACACCACAGGGGGAAGCTTTCTTT.

This clone was counted only a few times. The rearrangement joins TRBV13 to TRBJ1-4; D is perhaps TRBD1 (5 bases). The CDR3 spans 15 residues. Germline CDR1 and CDR2: PRHDT and FYEKMQ (reference sequence). V lost 1 base and J lost 6, with 12 bases in between. CDR3 residues: CASSLVGQGYEKLFF. For the CDR3, the DNA is TGTGCCAGCAGCTTAGTGGGGCAGGGATATGAAAAACTGTTTTTT.

The chain employs TRBV4-2 and TRBJ2-5; 8 nucleotides line up with TRBD2. V was clipped by 6 bases and J by 1 base; unmatched bases: 4. CDR3 size: 14 residues. Germline V gives CDR1 LGHNA, CDR2 YNFKEQ. The CDR3 sequence is CASRDGGAQETQYF. The CDR3 nucleotides are TGTGCCAGCAGAGACGGGGGGGCCCAAGAGACCCAGTACTTC.

The CDR3 loop reads CASSPDSTGTAEAFF. CDR3 DNA sequence: TGTGCCAGTAGTCCCGACAGCACCGGGACAGCTGAAGCTTTCTTT. The chain is built from TRBV19 and TRBJ1-1; TRBD1 aligns across 7 bases. V was pared by 5 bases and J by 6 bases, with 12 bases of the junction left unmatched. Per the germline V gene, CDR1 is LNHDA and CDR2 is SQIVND (reference sequence). The CDR3 sequence is 15 residues long.

The genes are TRBV7-3 and TRBJ2-1, with 9 bases lining up with TRBD2. From germline, CDR1 is SGHTA and CDR2 FQGTGA. V lost 0 bases, J lost 6 bases, and 9 bases stayed unmatched. This CDR3 is built from 17 residues. CDR3 nucleotides: TGTGCCAGCAGCTTAACGCCGGCGGGGGGGCTCCCCAATGAGCAGTTCTTC. It yields the protein CASSLTPAGGLPNEQFF.

The chain employs TRBV7-9 and TRBJ2-5; possibly TRBD1 for D (6 bases). Germline V CDR1 and CDR2: SEHNR, FQNEAQ (reference sequence). The length of the CDR3 is 13 residues. Trimming removed 1 base at V and 5 bases at J, with 8 bases between. The CDR3 sequence is CASSLGGPETQYF. The CDR3 region has the DNA TGTGCCAGCAGCTTAGGGGGGCCGGAGACCCAGTACTTC. Using reference TRBV7-9 and TRBJ2-5 for the parts outside the CDR3, the full variable domain is DTGVSQNPRHKITKRGQNVTFRCDPISEHNRLYWYRQTLGQGPEFLTYFQNEAQLEKSRLLSDRFSAERPKGSFSTLEIQRTEQGDSAMYLCASSLGGPETQYFGPGTRLLVL.

This chain uses TRBV6-6 with TRBJ1-2; 8 nucleotides agree with TRBD1. In germline, CDR1 is MNHNY, CDR2 SVGAGI (reference sequence). The trim removed 6 bases at V and 4 bases at J, leaving 10 bases unmatched. The CDR3 totals 15 residues. CDR3 bases: TGTGCCAGCAGCAAACCGGGACAGGAGCTCTATGGCTACACCTTC. Its translation is CASSKPGQELYGYTF.

Written as DNA, the CDR3 is TGTGCCAGCAGGGACGGTTTGATAAGCGGGGGAAACACCGGGGAGCTGTTTTTT. Protein: CASRDGLISGGNTGELFF. The rearrangement links TRBV2 to TRBJ2-2; 8 nucleotides align to TRBD2. The CDR3 runs 18 residues. The V gene's germline CDR1 is SNHLY and CDR2 FYNNEI. J was trimmed by 2 bases and V by 6 bases; bases with no gene match: 14.

The chain links TRBV6-2 or TRBV6-3 to TRBJ2-7; no firm D call. The V gene lost 6 bases and the J gene lost 3 bases, with 9 bases spanning the gap. CDR3 size: 12 residues. Germline V lookup: CDR1 MNHEY, CDR2 SVGEGT. The CDR3 DNA reads as TGTGCCAGCAGCTTCGCAGGCTACGAGCAGTACTTC. Protein product: CASSFAGYEQYF.

The chain carries TRBV7-2 and TRBJ2-1; D is perhaps TRBD2 (5 bases). V lost 5 bases, J lost 9 bases, and 14 bases lay in between. The CDR3 length is 13 residues. Germline V CDR1 and CDR2: SGHTA, FQGNSA. DNA for the CDR3: TGTGCCAGCAGCCTCGGACTCTCCGGTGAGCAGTTCTTC. Residues: CASSLGLSGEQFF.

The V call is TRBV5-4, the J call TRBJ2-1, with D possibly matching TRBD2 (5 bases). V was shortened by 4 bases and J by 3 bases, with 11 bases between the two germline ends. Germline loops: CDR1 SGHNT, CDR2 YYREEE (reference sequence). This CDR3 has 14 amino acids. The CDR3 protein is CASSHYTSYNEQFF. The CDR3 nucleotides read TGTGCCAGCAGCCACTATACTAGCTACAATGAGCAGTTCTTC.

V usage is TRBV2 and J usage is TRBJ2-7, with TRBD1 identical over 7 bases. The germline V gene encodes CDR1 SNHLY and CDR2 FYNNEI. The CDR3 is made up of 17 amino acids. The V segment lost 0 bases and the J segment 2 bases; nucleotides outside the gene matches: 10. The CDR3 region has the DNA TGTGCCAGCAGTGAAGCGGCACCGGGACAGATTCCCTACGAGCAGTACTTC. Protein product: CASSEAAPGQIPYEQYF.